The rows below give T cell receptor beta chains drawn from one sample of a study of response to subunit inactivated influenza vaccine. TCRdb analysed the RT-PCR reads with MiXCR anew, one entry per CDR3 protein. The data show about 480,000 distinct CDR3 sequences, 10% to 15% seen once. The sequences come from PBMCs from blood, collected about 40 days after vaccination. All receptors come from a man in his fifties who received an inactivated influenza vaccine. The CDR3 runs from the conserved cysteine through the conserved F or W. The D gene is left open where the match is weak. Clone size, where shown, is once, few, many, or a class for clones that have expanded.

v_gene	len	abundance	j_gene	d_gene	CDR3nt	CDR3aa
TRBV10-3	13	many	TRBJ2-1	.	TGTGCCATCAGAAGGCGGGAACCGGATGAGCAGTTCTTC	CAIRRREPDEQFF
TRBV27	16	.	TRBJ2-1	TRBD2	TGTGCCAGCAGTTTTTTAGCGGGGCGAACGTACAATGAGCAGTTCTTC	CASSFLAGRTYNEQFF
TRBV20-1	12	.	TRBJ2-7	TRBD1	TGCAGCTCACAGGGGGTGACCTACGAGCAGTACTTC	CSSQGVTYEQYF
TRBV20-1	13	.	TRBJ2-3	.	TGCAGTGCCAGGCAGTATATCCCAGATACGCAGTATTTT	CSARQYIPDTQYF
TRBV7-4	14	few	TRBJ2-7	.	TGTGCCAGACAGAACGGGGGCGTAACCTACGAGCAGTACTTC	CARQNGGVTYEQYF
TRBV7-8	16	.	TRBJ2-1	TRBD1	TGTGCCAGCAGCCCCCGCGACAGGGGGCTCGACAATGAGCAGTTCTTC	CASSPRDRGLDNEQFF
TRBV10-3	14	.	TRBJ2-5	.	TGTGCCATCAAAGGGGGGGATACCGGGGAGACCCAGTACTTC	CAIKGGDTGETQYF
TRBV15	15	.	TRBJ1-2	.	TGTGCCACCAGCACAGGATCCCAACAGCCCTATGGCTACACCTTC	CATSTGSQQPYGYTF
TRBV18	13	few	TRBJ1-1	.	TGTGCCAGCTCTCCCAGGGCTGACACTGAAGCTTTCTTT	CASSPRADTEAFF
TRBV6-1	16	many	TRBJ2-2	TRBD2	TGTGCCAGCAACCCTCGGGGGGGCCCTGGCACCGGGGAGCTGTTTTTT	CASNPRGGPGTGELFF
TRBV5-6	13	.	TRBJ1-5	TRBD1	TGTGCCAGCAGCCGGGGACAGAATCAGCCCCAGCATTTT	CASSRGQNQPQHF
TRBV20-1	12	many	TRBJ1-1	.	TGCAGTGCGCGAGATATGAACACTGAAGCTTTCTTT	CSARDMNTEAFF
TRBV19	16	.	TRBJ2-4	.	TGTGCCAGTAGTATGTCACAGACAATAGCCAAAAACATTCAGTACTTC	CASSMSQTIAKNIQYF
TRBV7-9	15	few	TRBJ1-1	TRBD1	TGTGCCAGCAACGTATTAGGACAGGGGAACACTGAAGCTTTCTTT	CASNVLGQGNTEAFF
TRBV20-1	14	few	TRBJ1-6	.	TGCAGTGCCGTACAGGGAGGCCCAAAATCACCCCTCCACTTT	CSAVQGGPKSPLHF
TRBV4-1	21	.	TRBJ2-5	TRBD2	TGCGCCAGCAGCCAACAACTCCTTCGAACTAGCGGGGGCCATAAGAGAGAGACCCAGTACTTC	CASSQQLLRTSGGHKRETQYF
TRBV7-9	13	many	TRBJ2-2	.	TGTGCCAGCAGCTTGGGCGTCCCCGGGGAGCTGTTTTTT	CASSLGVPGELFF
TRBV18	13	.	TRBJ2-3	.	TGTGCCAGCTCCGGACAGAACACAGATACGCAGTATTTT	CASSGQNTDTQYF
TRBV5-6	15	many	TRBJ2-1	TRBD2	TGTGCCAGCAGGGCGACTAGCGGGAGCTACAATGAGCAGTTCTTC	CASRATSGSYNEQFF